The 9 T cell receptor beta chains presented below share a single source sample, sequenced in a study of neurological immune-mediated disorders. TCRdb ran MiXCR on the 5' RACE reads and lists one entry per CDR3 protein. The top ten hold 3% to 4.5% of the sample, which has more than 40,000 distinct CDR3 sequences, approximately 15% seen once. Sequencing used CD4+ T cells from blood. All receptors derive from an older woman with HTLV-1-associated myelopathy (HAM/TSP).

This clonotype was detected ten times or more. V and J are TRBV20-1 and TRBJ2-3, with TRBD2 matching over 7 bases. CDR3 length: 15 amino acids. V shed 2 bases, J shed 0 bases, and the junction held 5 bases outside the gene matches. The germline CDR1 and CDR2 sequences are DFQATT and SNEGSKA (reference sequence). Here the CDR3 DNA reads TGCAGTGCTAGAAGGTGGCGGGGGAGCACAGATACGCAGTATTTT. Encoded protein: CSARRWRGSTDTQYF.

By proportion, this clonotype is medium-sized (0.01 to 0.1%). CDR3 in amino acids: CSVRFGESGVGTEAFF. CDR3 DNA: TGCAGCGTTAGATTCGGGGAAAGCGGGGTAGGAACTGAAGCTTTCTTT. This rearrangement joins TRBV29-1 to TRBJ1-1; D gene ambiguous. The germline V and J ends were trimmed by 5 bases and 5 bases, with 24 bases remaining between them. This CDR3 has 16 residues. Looked up from germline, CDR1 is SQVTM and CDR2 is ANQGSEA.

The table lists this clonotype with many counts. The chain has TRBV6-5 and TRBJ2-5, with D perhaps TRBD2 (6 bases). This CDR3 contains 15 residues. V was clipped by 6 bases and J by 3 bases, with 17 bases between them. Germline values: CDR1 MNHEY, CDR2 SVGAGI. CDR3 loop: CASRGAGRSKETQYF. The CDR3, as DNA: TGTGCCAGCAGGGGAGCGGGTAGGAGTAAAGAGACCCAGTACTTC.

This clonotype showed up just a few times. The V and J genes are TRBV5-1 and TRBJ2-7, with 8 bases aligning to TRBD2. The germline CDR1 and CDR2 sequences are SGHRS and YFSETQ. After removal of 7 bases from V and 3 bases from J, the junction contained 9 bases not matched to a gene. This CDR3 has 14 amino acids. The CDR3 sequence: CASDPGGNVYEQYF. In nucleotides, the CDR3 is TGCGCCAGCGACCCGGGAGGGAATGTCTACGAGCAGTACTTC.

The sample holds many counts of this clonotype. The V and J genes are TRBV20-1 and TRBJ2-1; the D gene is possibly TRBD1 (5 bases). Trimming took 0 bases from V and 4 from J, leaving 10 bases between them. CDR1 and CDR2 (germline): DFQATT, SNEGSKA (reference sequence). The length of the CDR3 is 14 residues. DNA of the CDR3: TGCAGTGCTAGAGAAGGAAGGGGTTACAATGAGCAGTTCTTC. Amino acids: CSAREGRGYNEQFF.

This clonotype was recorded many times. The chain joins TRBV14 to TRBJ2-5; tentatively, D is TRBD2 (6 bases). The CDR3 runs 15 residues. V was shortened by 1 base and J by 0 bases, with 9 bases between the two germline ends. Germline V gives CDR1 SGHDN, CDR2 FVKESK. In DNA, the CDR3 is TGTGCCAGCAGCCAAGGTGGGGGGTACCAAGAGACCCAGTACTTC. Translating gives CASSQGGGYQETQYF.

This clonotype was picked up many times. The chain carries TRBV7-7 and TRBJ2-2, with 10 bases matching TRBD1. V lost 4 bases and J lost 7; bases outside the gene matches: 6. This CDR3 region has 15 residues. Per germline, CDR1 SSHAT and CDR2 FNYEAQ (reference sequence). The CDR3 DNA follows: TGTGCCAGCAGCTCCAGACAGGGGGCTAACGGGGAGCTGTTTTTT. Translating it yields CASSSRQGANGELFF.

This clonotype has at least ten counts. The chain couples TRBV4-2 to TRBJ2-5; D uncertain. Per germline, CDR1 LGHNA and CDR2 YNFKEQ. The CDR3 runs to 15 residues. Trimming stripped 0 bases from V and 1 base from J, with 9 bases between. In nucleotides, the CDR3 is TGTGCCAGCAGCCAAGATGTGCAGCGCCAAGAGACCCAGTACTTC. Protein sequence: CASSQDVQRQETQYF.

This clonotype was seen ten or more times. The rearrangement joins TRBV7-2 to TRBJ2-1, with 13 bases matching TRBD2. CDR1 and CDR2 from the germline V gene are SGHTA and FQGNSA. The CDR3 is 16 amino acids. J was trimmed by 6 bases and V by 2 bases; bases with no gene match: 4. CDR3 coding DNA: TGTGCCAGCAGCTTACGGGGACTAGCGGGGATCAATGAGCAGTTCTTC. This sequence encodes CASSLRGLAGINEQFF. The full variable domain, its missing parts supplied by reference TRBV7-2 and TRBJ2-1, is GAGVSQSPSNKVTEKGKDVELRCDPISGHTALYWYRQSLGQGLEFLIYFQGNSAPDKSGLPSDRFSAERTGGSVSTLTIQRTQQEDSAVYLCASSLRGLAGINEQFFGPGTRLTVL.